Included here is one TCR beta chain sequence, with context. This specimen belongs to a study of blood T cell repertoires in COVID-19. Study-level background: The United States, Italy and Spain supplied acute and convalescent COVID-19 samples. PBMCs, B-cell-depleted T cells, or T cells were the source of the cDNA or gDNA that made up the material.

CDR1 is KGHSH, CDR2 LQKENI, per germline. This CDR3 has 17 amino acids. V shed 2 bases and J shed 0 bases, with 14 bases lying between them. In the original processing: Estimation of nucleated cell counts relied on the amplification of reference gene primers. This table comes from immunoSEQ multiplex PCR, and its TCRdb copy is limited to in-frame clones, with some not included. V and J calls and clone size are those listed in that table; D and trimming were worked out from the DNA. This table has 120,000 or so clones, about 79% appearing once. The chain couples TRBV18 to TRBJ1-3; possibly TRBD1 for D (6 bases). This receptor was obtained from a man aged 40-49 years with active or convalescent COVID-19. The sequencing sample was made of peripheral blood. The CDR3 region has the DNA TGTGCCAGCTCACCAATAACACAGGGAACCTCTGGAAACACCATATATTTT. It codes for CASSPITQGTSGNTIYF.